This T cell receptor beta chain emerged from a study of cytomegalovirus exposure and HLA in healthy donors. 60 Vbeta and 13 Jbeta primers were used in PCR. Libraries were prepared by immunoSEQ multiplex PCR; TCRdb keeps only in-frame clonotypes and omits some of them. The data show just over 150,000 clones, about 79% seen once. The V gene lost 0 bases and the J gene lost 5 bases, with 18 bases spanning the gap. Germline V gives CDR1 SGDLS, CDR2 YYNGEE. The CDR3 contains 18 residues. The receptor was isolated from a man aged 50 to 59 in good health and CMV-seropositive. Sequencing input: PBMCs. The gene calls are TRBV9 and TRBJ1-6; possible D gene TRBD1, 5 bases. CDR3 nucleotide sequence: TGTGCCAGCAGCGTAGGTCCCTCGGCAGGGACTAATAATTCACCCCTCCACTTT. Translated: CASSVGPSAGTNNSPLHF.